This paragraph reports one TCR beta chain. The sample is drawn from a study of T-cell memory formation after mild COVID-19. Each CDR3 protein gets one entry after TCRdb re-called the 5' RACE reads with MiXCR. Among approximately 240,000 distinct CDR3 sequences listed, less than 20% were seen once. This receptor was taken from a young man who had mild COVID-19 (a few samples of this study predate the infection). Cell type and time point are not known. The sequenced sample consisted of PBMCs or a T cell subset sorted from them (not recorded which).

DNA of the CDR3: TGTGCCAGCAGTTACAGGCAGGCTACTCAGCCCCAGCATTTT. This sequence encodes CASSYRQATQPQHF. The rearrangement uses TRBV6-2 or TRBV6-3 and TRBJ1-5; unclear D gene. The CDR3 is 14 amino acids. Germline CDR1 and CDR2: MNHEY and SVGEGT. V lost 2 bases, J lost 6 bases, and 11 bases lay in between.